Listed here are 19 T cell receptor beta chains from one sample, sequenced in a study of shared T cell receptors in the human thymus. This table comes from immunoSEQ multiplex PCR, and its TCRdb copy is limited to in-frame clones, with some not included. The sample holds almost 550,000 clones, approximately 80% seen once. These data are also associated with another study on human thymus T cells.

Sequencing was done on a sample of thymocytes. Receptor source: a boy younger than two with a congenital heart defect.

The chain has TRBV5-4 and TRBJ2-1, with 13 positions matching TRBD2. Germline V gives CDR1 SGHNT, CDR2 YYREEE (reference sequence). Unmatched junction bases numbered 14, after V lost 5 bases and J lost 0 bases. This CDR3 region has 20 residues. In nucleotides, the CDR3 is TGTGCCAGCAGGGAAAGAACTAGCGGGAGGGCCTTAAGCTCCTACAATGAGCAGTTCTTC. Its translation: CASRERTSGRALSSYNEQFF. The entire variable domain, with the rest obtained from reference TRBV5-4 and TRBJ2-1, is as follows: ETGVTQSPTHLIKTRGQQVTLRCSSQSGHNTVSWYQQALGQGPQFIFQYYREEENGRGNFPPRFSGLQFPNYSSELNVNALELDDSALYLCASRERTSGRALSSYNEQFFGPGTRLTVL.

In its sample, this clone was seen once. The rearrangement joins TRBV4-2 to TRBJ2-1, with a weak D call TRBD1 (6 bases). Germline V CDR1 and CDR2: LGHNA, YNFKEQ. With 0 bases removed from V and 4 bases from J, the gap between germline ends came to 13 bases. This CDR3 has 16 residues. CDR3 in amino acids: CASSQEGAGAYNEQFF. Written as DNA, the CDR3 is TGTGCCAGCAGCCAAGAGGGGGCAGGGGCTTACAATGAGCAGTTCTTC.

The chain employs TRBV11-2 and TRBJ1-1; no clear D gene. The length of the CDR3 is 14 residues. The V gene lost 7 bases and the J gene lost 3 bases, with 15 bases spanning the gap. The germline CDR1 and CDR2 sequences are SGHAT and FQNNGV. In DNA, the CDR3 is TGTGCCAGCACCGCAAGCAGGCAGGACACTGAAGCTTTCTTT. Translated, it gives CASTASRQDTEAFF.

The chain has TRBV7-2 and TRBJ1-3; D gene uncertain. The germline CDR1 and CDR2 sequences are SGHTA and FQGNSA. The V end lost 5 bases, the J end lost 0 bases, and 11 bases lay between the germline ends. The CDR3 loop spans 15 amino acids. This CDR3 is CASSVRRVSGNTIYF. The CDR3 coding sequence is TGTGCCAGCAGCGTTAGGAGAGTCTCTGGAAACACCATATATTTT. The complete variable domain, with remaining parts taken from reference TRBV7-2 and TRBJ1-3, reads GAGVSQSPSNKVTEKGKDVELRCDPISGHTALYWYRQSLGQGLEFLIYFQGNSAPDKSGLPSDRFSAERTGGSVSTLTIQRTQQEDSAVYLCASSVRRVSGNTIYFGEGSWLTVV.

This clone was counted a single time. This CDR3 is CASSMTGALSHRQYF. For the CDR3, the DNA is TGCGCCAGCAGCATGACAGGGGCGCTATCCCATAGGCAGTACTTC. The chain couples TRBV5-1 to TRBJ2-7, with TRBD1 identical over 8 bases. There are 15 residues in the CDR3. Germline V lookup: CDR1 SGHRS, CDR2 YFSETQ. The V gene end was trimmed by 4 bases and the J gene end by 9 bases; junction bases not matched to a gene: 15.

This sequence joins TRBV5-1 and TRBJ2-7; TRBD2 aligns across 9 bases. Germline V lookup: CDR1 SGHRS, CDR2 YFSETQ. V gave up 4 bases and J gave up 1 base; unmatched junction bases: 6. The CDR3 sequence is 15 residues long. The CDR3 coding sequence is TGCGCCAGCAGCGAGGGACTAGCTGGGTCCTACGAGCAGTACTTC. Translated: CASSEGLAGSYEQYF.

V gene TRBV19 combines with J gene TRBJ2-7; 10 nucleotides align to TRBD1. From germline, CDR1 is LNHDA and CDR2 SQIVND (reference sequence). The CDR3 contains 12 residues. V was pared by 8 bases and J by 7 bases, with 5 bases of the junction left unmatched. This chain's CDR3 is CASAGQGGEQYF. CDR3 in DNA: TGTGCCAGTGCAGGACAGGGGGGTGAGCAGTACTTC.

This sequence joins TRBV11-2 and TRBJ2-7; 14 nucleotides line up with TRBD2. The V segment lost 6 bases and the J segment 0 bases; nucleotides outside the gene matches: 10. CDR1 SGHAT and CDR2 FQNNGV come from the germline V gene. CDR3 length equals 18 residues. CDR3 DNA sequence: TGTGCCAGCAGGCGACTAGCGGGAGGGCCAGCGAGCTCCTACGAGCAGTACTTC. This gives the protein CASRRLAGGPASSYEQYF.

This rearrangement joins TRBV7-6 to TRBJ2-5, with TRBD1 matching over 9 bases. The CDR3 totals 15 residues. The germline V gene encodes CDR1 SGHVS and CDR2 FNYEAQ. The J segment lost 3 bases and the V segment lost 5 bases, leaving 7 bases of the junction unmatched. The CDR3 loop reads CASSTDRGEEETQYF. The CDR3 bases are TGTGCCAGCAGCACGGACAGGGGAGAAGAAGAGACCCAGTACTTC. Together with reference TRBV7-6 and TRBJ2-5, the CDR3 gives the full variable domain: GAGVSQSPRYKVTKRGQDVALRCDPISGHVSLYWYRQALGQGPEFLTYFNYEAQQDKSGLPNDRFSAERPEGSISTLTIQRTEQRDSAMYRCASSTDRGEEETQYFGPGTRLLVL.

The chain employs TRBV7-6 and TRBJ2-5, with D possibly being TRBD2 (6 bases). Germline CDR1 reads SGHVS; CDR2 reads FNYEAQ. Between the trimmed V and J ends, which lost 3 bases and 2 bases, there was a span of 16 bases. The CDR3 loop spans 16 amino acids. The CDR3 DNA is TGTGCCAGCAGCTTTTTTGCGGCCCGGGGGCAAGAGACCCAGTACTTC. Translated, it gives CASSFFAARGQETQYF.

The V gene is TRBV10-2, the J gene TRBJ2-7; maybe TRBD1 (5 bases). The V end lost 6 bases, the J end lost 5 bases, and 11 bases lay between the germline ends. The germline CDR1 and CDR2 sequences are WSHSY and SAAADI. The CDR3 totals 12 residues. The CDR3 loop reads CASSVPRDEQYF. CDR3 coding DNA: TGCGCCAGCAGCGTACCCAGGGACGAGCAGTACTTC.

This chain joins TRBV28 and TRBJ2-7; a possible D gene is TRBD1 (5 bases). Trimming shortened V by 5 bases and J by 0 bases, and 17 bases separated the two germline ends. This CDR3 has 16 residues. Germline lookup yields CDR1 MDHEN and CDR2 SYDVKM. The CDR3 nucleotides are TGTGCCAGCAGTCAGGGCGTTCCGCCGAGCTCCTACGAGCAGTACTTC. Translating gives CASSQGVPPSSYEQYF.

CDR3 in DNA: TGCGCCAGCAGCCAGACCCGGGACAGGGGCATGAATGAGCAGTTCTTC. Translated, it gives CASSQTRDRGMNEQFF. The chain recombines TRBV4-3 with TRBJ2-1; 10 bases agree with TRBD1. Germline V CDR1 and CDR2: LGHNA, YSLEER. This CDR3 has 16 amino acids. Trimming removed 3 bases from V and 7 bases from J; junction bases left unmatched: 9.

This clone was picked up a small number of times. The gene calls are TRBV9 and TRBJ2-3, with D uncertain. This CDR3 has 15 amino acids. V lost 0 bases, J lost 0 bases, and 8 bases lay in between. Germline V gene lookup returns CDR1 SGDLS and CDR2 YYNGEE. The CDR3 loop reads CASSVAIRSTDTQYF. As DNA, the CDR3 is TGTGCCAGCAGCGTAGCAATCAGGAGCACAGATACGCAGTATTTT.

In this sample, this clone turned up a few times. The chain is built from TRBV6-5 and TRBJ2-3, with unresolved D. The germline gives CDR1 MNHEY, CDR2 SVGAGI. The CDR3 contains 15 residues. V gave up 0 bases and J gave up 13 bases, with 20 bases separating them. The CDR3: CASSYSMELADPKYF. The CDR3 DNA follows: TGTGCCAGCAGTTACTCGATGGAGTTGGCCGATCCAAAGTATTTT.

The chain uses TRBV7-2 and TRBJ2-7, with TRBD1 identical over 12 bases. The CDR3 has 21 residues. The V segment lost 0 bases and the J segment 3 bases; nucleotides outside the gene matches: 18. Germline-derived CDR1 and CDR2 are SGHTA and FQGNSA. DNA of the CDR3: TGTGCCAGCAGCTTAGCTGTGGGGGGACAGGGGGCTGATAGCGGGAGCTACGAGCAGTACTTC. This sequence encodes CASSLAVGGQGADSGSYEQYF.

This sequence joins TRBV9 and TRBJ2-7, with 9 bases aligning to TRBD2. Germline V gives CDR1 SGDLS, CDR2 YYNGEE. J lost 5 bases, V lost 0 bases, and 9 bases had no gene match. This CDR3 is built from 16 residues. DNA of the CDR3: TGTGCCAGCAGCGTAGGGTTACCAGCGGGAGGAGACGAGCAGTACTTC. Residues: CASSVGLPAGGDEQYF. The whole variable domain, filled in from reference TRBV9 and TRBJ2-7, reads DSGVTQTPKHLITATGQRVTLRCSPRSGDLSVYWYQQSLDQGLQFLIQYYNGEERAKGNILERFSAQQFPDLHSELNLSSLELGDSALYFCASSVGLPAGGDEQYFGPGTRLTVT.

The chain has TRBV30 and TRBJ2-7, with 8 bases lining up with TRBD2. The J segment lost 2 bases and the V segment lost 2 bases, leaving 11 bases of the junction unmatched. Germline V gene lookup returns CDR1 GTSNPN and CDR2 SVGIG (reference sequence). CDR3 length: 16 residues. The CDR3 sequence is CAWSYRGGRSTYEQYF. CDR3 DNA: TGTGCCTGGAGTTACCGTGGCGGGAGGTCAACCTACGAGCAGTACTTC.

The chain recombines TRBV5-6 with TRBJ2-7; TRBD1 matches at 9 bases. The germline V gene has CDR1 SGHDT and CDR2 YYEEEE. With V trimmed by 3 bases and J by 2 bases, 18 bases remained unmatched. The CDR3 covers 19 residues. The CDR3 loop reads CASSSRQQGAANPPYEQYF. The CDR3 nucleotides read TGTGCCAGCAGCTCGAGACAACAGGGGGCCGCCAACCCCCCCTACGAGCAGTACTTC.